A single sample gave rise to the 7 T cell receptor beta chains below, sequenced in a study of cytomegalovirus exposure and HLA in healthy donors. Primers: 60 Vbeta forward and 13 Jbeta reverse. Data came from immunoSEQ multiplex PCR; TCRdb stores just in-frame clones and leaves some out. The data contain under 100,000 clones, roughly 80% of them singletons. The sample comprised PBMCs. The receptors shown here come from a human donor in good health.

This clone was picked up a small number of times. This CDR3 fails to terminate in the conserved phenylalanine or tryptophan, so it likely reflects a read error. The rearrangement uses TRBV29-1 and TRBJ2-7; 10 bases map to TRBD1. This CDR3 region has 13 residues. Germline V gene lookup returns CDR1 SQVTM and CDR2 ANQGSEA. Trimming removed 8 bases from V and 4 bases from J; junction bases left unmatched: 8. DNA for the CDR3: TGCAGCACTACCGGGACAGGGGTTTACGAGCAGTACTAC. This sequence encodes CSTTGTGVYEQYY.

The chain recombines TRBV2 with TRBJ1-4, with D tentatively TRBD1 (6 bases). Germline CDR1 and CDR2: SNHLY and FYNNEI. The CDR3 contains 16 residues. V gave up 0 bases and J gave up 7 bases, with 15 bases separating them. The CDR3 DNA is TGTGCCAGCAGTGAAGCGTGGGGGCGGAGTACTGAAAAACTGTTTTTT. Translation: CASSEAWGRSTEKLFF.

CDR3 region: CASLRGASGNTIYF. For the CDR3, the DNA is TGTGCAAGCCTAAGGGGTGCGTCTGGAAACACCATATATTTT. This chain links TRBV12-2 with TRBJ1-3; the tabulated D call, TRBD1, remains unverified against the DNA. TRBV12-2 is an annotated pseudogene. This CDR3 region has 14 residues.

By share, this clone ranks as medium-sized (0.01 to 0.1%). The chain joins TRBV27 to TRBJ2-7, with 13 bases aligning to TRBD2. This CDR3 spans 15 amino acids. Germline CDR1 is MNHEY and CDR2 is SMNVEV (reference sequence). The V and J ends lost 5 bases and 5 bases, in that order; junction bases with no gene match: 6. Here the CDR3 reads CASSPTGLAGHEQYF. DNA for the CDR3: TGTGCCAGCAGTCCCACGGGACTAGCGGGGCACGAGCAGTACTTC.

The V and J genes are TRBV29-1 and TRBJ2-1; 7 positions agree with TRBD1. Germline CDR1 SQVTM, CDR2 ANQGSEA. The CDR3 is made up of 11 amino acids. V lost 4 bases and J lost 8; bases outside the gene matches: 2. CDR3 region: CSVATGDEQFF. The CDR3 DNA reads TGCAGCGTTGCTACAGGGGATGAGCAGTTCTTC.

This clone was counted a few times. The J gene is TRBJ2-5, the V gene TRBV5-1; 8 nucleotides line up with TRBD1. The J call may be faulty, since TRBJ2-7 better matches the DNA end. Germline-derived CDR1 and CDR2 are SGHRS and YFSETQ. There are 15 residues in the CDR3. The CDR3 protein is CASSWTGSPDYEQYF. As DNA, the CDR3 is TGCGCCAGCAGCTGGACAGGGTCCCCAGACTACGAGCAGTACTTC.

The chain is built from TRBV27 and TRBJ1-6; D is uncertain. The length of the CDR3 is 16 residues. V was cut by 0 bases and J by 1 base, with 7 bases left in between. Germline V gives CDR1 MNHEY, CDR2 SMNVEV (reference sequence). CDR3 sequence: CASSLSVGSYNSPLHF. The CDR3 DNA reads TGTGCCAGCAGTTTATCTGTCGGGTCCTATAATTCACCCCTCCACTTT.